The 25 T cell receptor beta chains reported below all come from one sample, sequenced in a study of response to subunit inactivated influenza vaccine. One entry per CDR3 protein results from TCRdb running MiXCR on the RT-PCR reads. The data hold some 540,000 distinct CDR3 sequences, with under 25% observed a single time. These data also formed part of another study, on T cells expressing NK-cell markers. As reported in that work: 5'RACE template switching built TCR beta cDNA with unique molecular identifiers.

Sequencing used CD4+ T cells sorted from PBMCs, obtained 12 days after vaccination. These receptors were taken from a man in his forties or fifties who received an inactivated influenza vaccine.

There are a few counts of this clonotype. The CDR3 reads CASSLEGPKYLEQFF. CDR3 nucleotide sequence: TGTGCCAGCAGTTTGGAGGGACCAAAGTATCTTGAGCAGTTCTTC. V and J are TRBV27 and TRBJ2-1, with D possibly matching TRBD2 (6 bases). The germline gives CDR1 MNHEY, CDR2 SMNVEV (reference sequence). CDR3 length equals 15 residues. V was cut by 3 bases and J by 9 bases, with 18 bases left in between.

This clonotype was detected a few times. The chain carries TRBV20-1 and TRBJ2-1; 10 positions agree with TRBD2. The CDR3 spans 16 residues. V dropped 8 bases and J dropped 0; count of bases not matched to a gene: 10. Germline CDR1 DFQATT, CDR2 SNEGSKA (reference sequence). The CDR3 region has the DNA TGCAGTCCCAGGGCTAGCGGGGGAAGCTCCTACAATGAGCAGTTCTTC. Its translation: CSPRASGGSSYNEQFF.

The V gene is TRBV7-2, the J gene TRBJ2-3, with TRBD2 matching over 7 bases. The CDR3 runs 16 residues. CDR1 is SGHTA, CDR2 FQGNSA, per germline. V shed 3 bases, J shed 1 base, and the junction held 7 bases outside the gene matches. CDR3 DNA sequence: TGTGCCAGCAGCTTCCCGGCTAGCGGACGCACAGATACGCAGTATTTT. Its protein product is CASSFPASGRTDTQYF.

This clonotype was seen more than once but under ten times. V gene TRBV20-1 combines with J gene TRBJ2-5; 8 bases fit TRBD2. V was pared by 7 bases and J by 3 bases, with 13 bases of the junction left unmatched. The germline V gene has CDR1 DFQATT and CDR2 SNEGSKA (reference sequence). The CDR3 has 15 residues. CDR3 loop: CSVRLARVPKETQYF. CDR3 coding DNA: TGCAGTGTCCGACTAGCGAGAGTCCCAAAAGAGACCCAGTACTTC.

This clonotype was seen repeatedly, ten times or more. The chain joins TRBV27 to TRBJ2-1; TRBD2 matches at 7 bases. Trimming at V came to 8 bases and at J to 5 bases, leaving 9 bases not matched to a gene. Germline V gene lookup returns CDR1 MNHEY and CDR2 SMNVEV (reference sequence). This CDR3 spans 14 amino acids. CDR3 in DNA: TGTGCCAGCTCCTACGCAGGGAGGGACAATGAGCAGTTCTTC. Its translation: CASSYAGRDNEQFF.

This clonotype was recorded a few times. The CDR3 region has the DNA TGTGCCAGCAGTATGACCCAAACAGTTCCTTACGAGCAGTACTTC. Protein sequence: CASSMTQTVPYEQYF. The chain is built from TRBV6-1 and TRBJ2-7; D is undetermined. The germline V gene has CDR1 MNHNS and CDR2 SASEGT. This CDR3 has 15 amino acids. Trimming took 5 bases from V and 4 from J, leaving 18 bases between them.

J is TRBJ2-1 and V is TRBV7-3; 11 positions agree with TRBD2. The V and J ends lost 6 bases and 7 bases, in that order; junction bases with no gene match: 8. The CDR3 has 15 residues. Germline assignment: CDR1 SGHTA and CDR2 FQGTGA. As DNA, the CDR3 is TGTGCCAGCAGTTTCACTAGCGGGAGATCAAATGAGCAGTTCTTC. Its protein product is CASSFTSGRSNEQFF.

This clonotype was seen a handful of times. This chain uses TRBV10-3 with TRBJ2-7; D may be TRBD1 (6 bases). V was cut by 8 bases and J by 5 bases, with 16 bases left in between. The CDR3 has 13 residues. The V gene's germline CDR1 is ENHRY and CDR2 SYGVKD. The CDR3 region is CAIGGHPFDEQYF. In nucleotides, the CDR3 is TGTGCCATCGGGGGACATCCCTTTGACGAGCAGTACTTC.

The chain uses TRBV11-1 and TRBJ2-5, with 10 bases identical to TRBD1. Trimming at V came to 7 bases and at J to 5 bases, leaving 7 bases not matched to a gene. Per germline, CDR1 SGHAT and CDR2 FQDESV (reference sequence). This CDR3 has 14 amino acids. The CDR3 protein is CASTRQGASETQYF. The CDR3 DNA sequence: TGTGCCAGCACCAGACAGGGGGCGAGTGAGACCCAGTACTTC.

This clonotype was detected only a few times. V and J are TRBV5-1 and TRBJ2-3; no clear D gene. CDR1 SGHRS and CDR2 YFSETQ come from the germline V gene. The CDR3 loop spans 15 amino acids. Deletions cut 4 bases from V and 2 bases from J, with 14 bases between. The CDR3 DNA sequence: TGCGCCAGCAGCCCGGAGCTAGGATCCACAGATACGCAGTATTTT. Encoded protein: CASSPELGSTDTQYF.

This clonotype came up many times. CDR3 DNA: TGCAGTGTTGCGGCGTCTGCCTACGAGCAGTACTTC. This encodes CSVAASAYEQYF. The gene calls are TRBV20-1 and TRBJ2-7, with no clear D. Germline V CDR1 and CDR2: DFQATT, SNEGSKA (reference sequence). V shed 7 bases and J shed 2 bases, with 12 bases lying between them. This CDR3 comprises 12 residues.

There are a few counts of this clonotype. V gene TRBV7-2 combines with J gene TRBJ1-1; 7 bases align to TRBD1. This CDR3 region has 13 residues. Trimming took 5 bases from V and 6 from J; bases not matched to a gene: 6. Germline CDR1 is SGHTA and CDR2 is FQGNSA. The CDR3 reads CASSRQGFSEAFF. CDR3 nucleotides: TGTGCCAGCAGCCGACAGGGTTTTTCTGAAGCTTTCTTT.

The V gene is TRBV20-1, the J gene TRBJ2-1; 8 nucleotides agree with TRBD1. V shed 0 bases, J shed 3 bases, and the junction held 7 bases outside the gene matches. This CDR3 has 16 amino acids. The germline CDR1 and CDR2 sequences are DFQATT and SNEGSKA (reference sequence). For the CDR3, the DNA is TGCAGTGCTAGAGATGCGGGGACAGGCCGCTACAATGAGCAGTTCTTC. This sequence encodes CSARDAGTGRYNEQFF.

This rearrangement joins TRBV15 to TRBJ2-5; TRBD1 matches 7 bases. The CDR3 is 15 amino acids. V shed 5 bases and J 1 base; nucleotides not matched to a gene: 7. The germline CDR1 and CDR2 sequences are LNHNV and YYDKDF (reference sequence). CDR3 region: CATSRTGQLQETQYF. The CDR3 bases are TGTGCCACCAGCCGGACGGGACAGCTCCAAGAGACCCAGTACTTC.

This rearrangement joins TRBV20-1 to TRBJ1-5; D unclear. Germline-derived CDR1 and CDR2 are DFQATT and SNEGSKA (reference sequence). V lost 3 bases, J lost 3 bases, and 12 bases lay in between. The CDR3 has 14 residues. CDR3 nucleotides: TGCAGTGCTAGGGAGGTGGGAGCCAATCAGCCCCAGCATTTT. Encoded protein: CSAREVGANQPQHF.

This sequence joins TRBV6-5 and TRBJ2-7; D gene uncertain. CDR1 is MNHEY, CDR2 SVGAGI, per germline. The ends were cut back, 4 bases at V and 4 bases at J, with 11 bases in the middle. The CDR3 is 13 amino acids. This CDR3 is CASSSPVTYEQYF. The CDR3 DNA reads TGTGCCAGCAGTTCCCCGGTTACGTACGAGCAGTACTTC.

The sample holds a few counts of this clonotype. The CDR3 is CATSFGDQPQHF. CDR3 DNA sequence: TGTGCCACCAGTTTTGGGGATCAGCCCCAGCATTTT. The V call is TRBV24-1, the J call TRBJ1-5; D is unclear. There are 12 residues in the CDR3. Trimming took 6 bases from V and 5 from J, leaving 7 bases between them. Germline loops: CDR1 KGHDR, CDR2 SFDVKD.

CDR3 coding DNA: TGCAGCGTCGCTAGGCCTCTCTCCTACGAGCAGTACTTC. Translation gives CSVARPLSYEQYF. The rearrangement uses TRBV29-1 and TRBJ2-7, with D hard to call. Germline V gene lookup returns CDR1 SQVTM and CDR2 ANQGSEA. The V and J ends lost 6 bases and 0 bases respectively, with 12 bases between them. The CDR3 has 13 residues.

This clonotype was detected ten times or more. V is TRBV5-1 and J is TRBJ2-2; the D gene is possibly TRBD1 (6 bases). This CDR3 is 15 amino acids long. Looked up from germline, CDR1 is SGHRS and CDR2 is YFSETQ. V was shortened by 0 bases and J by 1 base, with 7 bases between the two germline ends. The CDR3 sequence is CASSLDRVNTGELFF. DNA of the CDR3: TGCGCCAGCAGCTTGGACAGGGTGAACACCGGGGAGCTGTTTTTT. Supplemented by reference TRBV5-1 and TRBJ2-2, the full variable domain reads KAGVTQTPRYLIKTRGQQVTLSCSPISGHRSVSWYQQTPGQGLQFLFEYFSETQRNKGNFPGRFSGRQFSNSRSEMNVSTLELGDSALYLCASSLDRVNTGELFFGEGSRLTVL.

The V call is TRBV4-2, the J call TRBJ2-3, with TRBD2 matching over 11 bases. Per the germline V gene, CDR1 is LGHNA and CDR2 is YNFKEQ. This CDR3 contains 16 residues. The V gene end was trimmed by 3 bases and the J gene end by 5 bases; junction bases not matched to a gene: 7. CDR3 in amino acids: CASSHTPLAGGDTQYF. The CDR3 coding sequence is TGTGCCAGCAGCCATACCCCTCTAGCGGGGGGAGATACGCAGTATTTT.

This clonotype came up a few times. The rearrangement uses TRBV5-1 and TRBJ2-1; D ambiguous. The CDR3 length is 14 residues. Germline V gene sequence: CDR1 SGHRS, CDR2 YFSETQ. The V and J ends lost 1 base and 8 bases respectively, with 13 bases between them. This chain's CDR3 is CASSLSTEGDEQFF. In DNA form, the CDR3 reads TGCGCCAGCAGCTTGAGTACAGAAGGAGATGAGCAGTTCTTC. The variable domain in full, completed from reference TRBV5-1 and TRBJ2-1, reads KAGVTQTPRYLIKTRGQQVTLSCSPISGHRSVSWYQQTPGQGLQFLFEYFSETQRNKGNFPGRFSGRQFSNSRSEMNVSTLELGDSALYLCASSLSTEGDEQFFGPGTRLTVL.

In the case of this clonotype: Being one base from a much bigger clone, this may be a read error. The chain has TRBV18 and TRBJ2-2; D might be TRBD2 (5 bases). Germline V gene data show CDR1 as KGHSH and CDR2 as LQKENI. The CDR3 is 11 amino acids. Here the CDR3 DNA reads TGTGCCAGCTCGCAAACCGGGGAGCTGTTGTTT. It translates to CASSQTGELLF.

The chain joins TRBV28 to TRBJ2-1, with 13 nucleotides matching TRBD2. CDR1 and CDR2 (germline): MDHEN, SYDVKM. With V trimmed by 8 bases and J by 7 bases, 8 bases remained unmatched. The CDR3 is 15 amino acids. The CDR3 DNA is TGTGCCAGCTTACTGACGGGACTAGCGGGAAATGAGCAGTTCTTC. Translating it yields CASLLTGLAGNEQFF.

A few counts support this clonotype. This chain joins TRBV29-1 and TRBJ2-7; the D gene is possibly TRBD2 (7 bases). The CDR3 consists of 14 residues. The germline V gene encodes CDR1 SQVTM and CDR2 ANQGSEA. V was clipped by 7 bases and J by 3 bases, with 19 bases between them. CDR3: CSAARGGPVYEQYF. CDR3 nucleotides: TGCAGCGCCGCCAGGGGAGGGCCCGTCTACGAGCAGTACTTC.

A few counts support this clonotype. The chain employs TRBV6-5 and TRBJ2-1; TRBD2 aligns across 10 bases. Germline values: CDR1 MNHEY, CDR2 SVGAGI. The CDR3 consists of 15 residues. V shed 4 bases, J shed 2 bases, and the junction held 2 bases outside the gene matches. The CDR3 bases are TGTGCCAGCAGTTCGACTAGCGGGCCCTACAATGAGCAGTTCTTC. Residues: CASSSTSGPYNEQFF.